The 21 T cell receptor beta chains listed next were all sequenced from one sample in a study of cytomegalovirus exposure and HLA in healthy donors. Profiled with immunoSEQ multiplex PCR; TCRdb holds only in-frame clones, not every one. The profile shows about 120,000 clones, about 89% of them singletons. The sample consisted of PBMCs. These receptor sequences come from a woman aged 18-29 years in good health and CMV-seronegative.

This rearrangement joins TRBV30 to TRBJ2-3; 9 bases map to TRBD2. V lost 7 bases and J lost 2; bases outside the gene matches: 4. This CDR3 has 13 residues. Germline loops: CDR1 GTSNPN, CDR2 SVGIG (reference sequence). The CDR3, as DNA: TGTGCCTTTGGACTAGCGTCCACAGATACGCAGTATTTT. Translated: CAFGLASTDTQYF.

The J gene is TRBJ2-1, the V gene TRBV19; 8 nucleotides line up with TRBD1. This CDR3 contains 15 residues. V was clipped by 10 bases and J by 4 bases; unmatched bases: 12. Germline V CDR1 and CDR2: LNHDA, SQIVND (reference sequence). CDR3 in DNA: TGTGCCACCTCCCCCGGACAGGGTGTGTACAATGAGCAGTTCTTC. Translating gives CATSPGQGVYNEQFF. Drawing the rest from reference TRBV19 and TRBJ2-1, the complete variable domain is DGGITQSPKYLFRKEGQNVTLSCEQNLNHDAMYWYRQDPGQGLRLIYYSQIVNDFQKGDIAEGYSVSREKKESFPLTVTSAQKNPTAFYLCATSPGQGVYNEQFFGPGTRLTVL.

The gene calls are TRBV4-2 and TRBJ2-7; TRBD2 might be the D (6 bases). The CDR3 length is 15 residues. Germline lookup yields CDR1 LGHNA and CDR2 YNFKEQ. Trimming removed 0 bases at V and 2 bases at J, with 11 bases between. This chain's CDR3 is CASSQEVAVTYEQYF. DNA of the CDR3: TGTGCCAGCAGCCAAGAAGTAGCGGTGACCTACGAGCAGTACTTC.

The V gene is TRBV5-4, the J gene TRBJ2-2; 14 nucleotides align to TRBD2. V lost 4 bases and J lost 3; bases outside the gene matches: 8. The CDR3 sequence is 18 residues long. The germline V gene has CDR1 SGHNT and CDR2 YYREEE (reference sequence). CDR3 sequence (DNA): TGTGCCAGCAGCCGCAGACTAGCGGGAGGGCTTGACACCGGGGAGCTGTTTTTT. Translating gives CASSRRLAGGLDTGELFF.

The chain employs TRBV13 and TRBJ2-3; 9 nucleotides agree with TRBD1. The J segment lost 6 bases and the V segment lost 4 bases, leaving 11 bases of the junction unmatched. The germline CDR1 and CDR2 sequences are PRHDT and FYEKMQ (reference sequence). This CDR3 contains 16 residues. CDR3 bases: TGTGCCAGCAGCTCGGAACACAGGGGGCTAGGGGATACGCAGTATTTT. It translates to CASSSEHRGLGDTQYF. Using reference TRBV13 and TRBJ2-3 for the parts outside the CDR3, the full variable domain is AAGVIQSPRHLIKEKRETATLKCYPIPRHDTVYWYQQGPGQDPQFLISFYEKMQSDKGSIPDRFSAQQFSDYHSELNMSSLELGDSALYFCASSSEHRGLGDTQYFGPGTRLTVL.

The chain couples TRBV7-8 to TRBJ2-1, with a tentative D call TRBD2 (5 bases). Trimming pared 5 bases from V and 4 bases from J, leaving 24 bases between. The CDR3 is 18 residues long. From germline, CDR1 is SGHVS and CDR2 FQNEAQ. In nucleotides, the CDR3 is TGTGCCAGCAGCCTAGATCCCCGTAAGGGCCAGCGGTACAATGAGCAGTTCTTC. Translation gives CASSLDPRKGQRYNEQFF.

The chain links TRBV5-4 to TRBJ2-6; no clear D gene. The CDR3 loop spans 15 amino acids. The V gene lost 7 bases and the J gene lost 4 bases, with 15 bases spanning the gap. Germline CDR1 SGHNT, CDR2 YYREEE (reference sequence). The CDR3 DNA reads TGTGCCAGCGGATCTGGCGGCTCGGGGGCCAACGTCCTGACTTTC. Translated: CASGSGGSGANVLTF.

The chain recombines TRBV18 with TRBJ1-5; D not certain. Germline assignment: CDR1 KGHSH and CDR2 LQKENI. CDR3 length: 15 residues. V was shortened by 3 bases and J by 1 base, with 10 bases between the two germline ends. CDR3 residues: CASSPSQASNQPQHF. DNA of the CDR3: TGTGCCAGCTCACCGTCCCAAGCGAGCAATCAGCCCCAGCATTTT.

V usage is TRBV7-2 and J usage is TRBJ1-1, with 8 bases fitting TRBD1. The V gene's germline CDR1 is SGHTA and CDR2 FQGNSA. V lost 5 bases and J lost 0; bases outside the gene matches: 5. The CDR3 extends over 15 amino acids. The CDR3 reads CASSVQGGMNTEAFF. The CDR3 DNA follows: TGTGCCAGCAGCGTACAGGGGGGGATGAACACTGAAGCTTTCTTT.

V is TRBV2 and J is TRBJ1-1; no definite D call. V was trimmed by 5 bases and J by 1 base, leaving 11 bases between them. CDR1 and CDR2 from the germline V gene are SNHLY and FYNNEI. CDR3 length equals 14 residues. The chain's CDR3 is CASSPPRGNTEAFF. Written as DNA, the CDR3 is TGTGCCAGCAGTCCCCCGCGCGGGAACACTGAAGCTTTCTTT.

This chain connects TRBV4-1 to TRBJ2-1; 14 bases are shared with TRBD2. Germline CDR1 reads MGHRA; CDR2 reads YSYEKL. The CDR3 totals 16 residues. The ends lost 1 base at V and 9 bases at J; junction bases unmatched: 5. Here the CDR3 DNA reads TGCGCCAGCAGCCAAGGACTAGCGGGAGGGCTAAGTGAGCAGTTCTTC. It codes for CASSQGLAGGLSEQFF.

V gene TRBV11-1 combines with J gene TRBJ1-4; the D gene is possibly TRBD1 (5 bases). The CDR3 has 15 residues. Trimming removed 6 bases at V and 0 bases at J, with 11 bases between. CDR1 is SGHAT and CDR2 is FQDESV in the germline V gene (reference sequence). The CDR3 protein is CASRISGATNEKLFF. DNA of the CDR3: TGTGCCAGCAGAATTTCGGGGGCAACTAATGAAAAACTGTTTTTT. The full variable domain, with the rest looked up from reference TRBV11-1 and TRBJ1-4, is EAEVAQSPRYKITEKSQAVAFWCDPISGHATLYWYRQILGQGPELLVQFQDESVVDDSQLPKDRFSAERLKGVDSTLKIQPAELGDSAMYLCASRISGATNEKLFFGSGTQLSVL.

The chain uses TRBV6-6 and TRBJ1-1, with D uncertain. V was trimmed by 0 bases and J by 2 bases, leaving 7 bases between them. The CDR3 runs 14 residues. Looked up from germline, CDR1 is MNHNY and CDR2 is SVGAGI (reference sequence). CDR3 in amino acids: CASSYSVANTEAFF. The CDR3 nucleotides are TGTGCCAGCAGTTACTCAGTGGCTAACACTGAAGCTTTCTTT.

The chain couples TRBV6-5 to TRBJ2-2, with 7 bases identical to TRBD1. The J segment lost 1 base and the V segment lost 6 bases, leaving 2 bases of the junction unmatched. Germline assignment: CDR1 MNHEY and CDR2 SVGAGI. The CDR3 contains 14 residues. The CDR3 spells CASRRQGNTGELFF. DNA for the CDR3: TGTGCCAGCAGGCGACAGGGGAACACCGGGGAGCTGTTTTTT.

J is TRBJ2-3 and V is TRBV2; D is possibly TRBD1 (5 bases). Per the germline V gene, CDR1 is SNHLY and CDR2 is FYNNEI. The CDR3 runs 15 residues. V was pared by 6 bases and J by 3 bases, with 16 bases between. CDR3 loop: CASSRENRGTDTQYF. In DNA, the CDR3 is TGTGCCAGCAGCCGTGAGAATAGGGGTACAGATACGCAGTATTTT.

This clone was recorded only once. The gene calls are TRBV2 and TRBJ1-5; 9 bases are a match to TRBD1. The germline V gene has CDR1 SNHLY and CDR2 FYNNEI. This CDR3 comprises 16 residues. The V and J ends lost 6 bases and 7 bases, in that order; junction bases with no gene match: 13. The CDR3 coding sequence is TGTGCCAGCAGGCCCACAGGGGGCTTACGGGGACAGCCCCAGCATTTT. Translating it yields CASRPTGGLRGQPQHF.

This chain uses TRBV4-2 with TRBJ1-5, with a possible D match to TRBD1 (5 bases). Germline CDR1 is LGHNA and CDR2 is YNFKEQ. This CDR3 has 14 amino acids. The germline V and J ends were trimmed by 0 bases and 7 bases, with 10 bases remaining between them. CDR3 DNA: TGTGCCAGCAGCCAAGAAGCGGGGGGACAGCCCCAGCATTTT. This sequence encodes CASSQEAGGQPQHF.

The chain carries TRBV29-1 and TRBJ2-4, with TRBD1 identical over 7 bases. The CDR3 extends over 13 amino acids. J gave up 8 bases and V 8 bases, and 12 bases lay outside the gene matches. Per the germline V gene, CDR1 is SQVTM and CDR2 is ANQGSEA. The CDR3 loop is CSILQGIRDIQYF. CDR3 bases: TGCAGCATCCTACAGGGGATCAGGGACATTCAGTACTTC.

CDR3 amino acids: CASSAPRQGLNTEAFF. In DNA form, the CDR3 reads TGCGCCAGCAGCGCCCCCAGACAGGGGCTGAACACTGAAGCTTTCTTT. The chain combines TRBV5-1 with TRBJ1-1, with 8 bases matching TRBD1. With V trimmed by 4 bases and J by 0 bases, 8 bases remained unmatched. CDR1 is SGHRS, CDR2 YFSETQ, per germline. The CDR3 is 16 residues long. Variable domain in full (rest from reference TRBV5-1 and TRBJ1-1): KAGVTQTPRYLIKTRGQQVTLSCSPISGHRSVSWYQQTPGQGLQFLFEYFSETQRNKGNFPGRFSGRQFSNSRSEMNVSTLELGDSALYLCASSAPRQGLNTEAFFGQGTRLTVV.

The V call is TRBV10-2, the J call TRBJ2-5; 7 bases align to TRBD2. The CDR3 is 16 amino acids. Germline CDR1 is WSHSY and CDR2 is SAAADI. V shed 0 bases, J shed 2 bases, and the junction held 6 bases outside the gene matches. CDR3 loop: CASSESVASGQETQYF. The CDR3, as DNA: TGCGCCAGCAGTGAGTCGGTGGCTAGCGGTCAAGAGACCCAGTACTTC.

This chain links TRBV11-3 with TRBJ2-5, with TRBD2 as a possible D gene (5 bases). Per germline, CDR1 SGHNT and CDR2 YENEEA. Trimming removed 5 bases from V and 6 bases from J, with 13 bases in between. The CDR3 has 13 residues. CDR3 sequence (DNA): TGTGCCAGCAGCCCCATTGGAGGCCAGACCCAGTACTTC. It is translated as CASSPIGGQTQYF.